What follows is one T cell receptor beta chain and its context. What it recognizes is unknown. Profiled with immunoSEQ multiplex PCR; TCRdb holds only in-frame clones, not every one. The table includes under 50,000 clones, roughly 89% detected once. This sample was included in a study of graft-versus-host responses after intestinal transplantation. Overall study: Each recipient received anti-thymocyte globulin induction, then tacrolimus and steroids for two to three years.

V shed 10 bases, J shed 2 bases, and the junction held 5 bases outside the gene matches. Germline loops: CDR1 SNHLY, CDR2 FYNNEI. This CDR3 comprises 12 residues. Overall study findings and caveats: Circulating GvH clone levels at their peak were associated with HvG declines (early post-transplant).

This TCR was sampled from a human patient who received an intestinal transplant, so some T cells may come from the graft donor. The source was PBMCs, collected about 270 days after transplant. The chain employs TRBV2 and TRBJ2-7; 7 positions agree with TRBD1. The CDR3 DNA is TGTGCCACTCCCGGGACAGCCTACGAGCAGTACTTC. It encodes CATPGTAYEQYF. The full variable domain, rest sourced from reference TRBV2 and TRBJ2-7, is EPEVTQTPSHQVTQMGQEVILRCVPISNHLYFYWYRQILGQKVEFLVSFYNNEISEKSEIFDDQFSVERPDGSNFTLKIRSTKLEDSAMYFCATPGTAYEQYFGPGTRLTVT.